The 29 T cell receptor beta chains below all came from one sample that was sequenced in a study of blood T cell repertoires in COVID-19. Clones were read by immunoSEQ multiplex PCR, and TCRdb kept only the in-frame ones, dropping some. The sample includes tens of thousands of clones, about 83% seen only once; the top ten take about 25%. Input material: peripheral blood. The origin of the receptors is a human donor in a cohort sampled during active COVID-19.

This clone is a singleton in its sample. The rearrangement links TRBV19 to TRBJ1-5, with 7 bases that match TRBD1. The J segment lost 4 bases and the V segment lost 7 bases, leaving 4 bases of the junction unmatched. Germline CDR1 reads LNHDA; CDR2 reads SQIVND (reference sequence). This CDR3 region has 13 residues. The CDR3 nucleotides read TGTGCCAGTACCCCGGACAGGAATCAGCCCCAGCATTTT. Protein sequence: CASTPDRNQPQHF.

The J gene is TRBJ2-1, the V gene TRBV6-2 or TRBV6-3; TRBD2 aligns across 10 bases. The V and J ends lost 0 bases and 2 bases, in that order; junction bases with no gene match: 10. There are 19 residues in the CDR3. Germline V gene lookup returns CDR1 MNHEY and CDR2 SVGEGT. The CDR3 sequence: CASSYSRDGLAGAYNEQFF. CDR3 in DNA: TGTGCCAGCAGTTACTCTCGCGACGGTCTAGCGGGAGCCTACAATGAGCAGTTCTTC.

The chain is built from TRBV4-1 and TRBJ2-3; 8 bases are a match to TRBD2. Per the germline V gene, CDR1 is MGHRA and CDR2 is YSYEKL. Losses at the gene ends were 0 bases for V and 8 bases for J; bases not matched to a gene: 10. The CDR3 has 16 amino acids. The CDR3 loop is CASSQEPELAAGTQYF. The CDR3 region has the DNA TGCGCCAGCAGCCAAGAGCCGGAACTAGCGGCTGGTACGCAGTATTTT.

The rearrangement joins TRBV9 to TRBJ1-2, with TRBD1 matching over 7 bases. J lost 0 bases, V lost 0 bases, and 2 bases had no gene match. In germline, CDR1 is SGDLS, CDR2 YYNGEE. This CDR3 contains 15 residues. The CDR3 coding sequence is TGTGCCAGCAGCGTAGGACAGGGACCTAACTATGGCTACACCTTC. Amino acid sequence: CASSVGQGPNYGYTF.

The count of this clone is one. V gene TRBV7-8 combines with J gene TRBJ2-1, with D possibly TRBD2 on 6 matching bases. The CDR3 runs 13 residues. The germline CDR1 and CDR2 sequences are SGHVS and FQNEAQ. V gave up 1 base and J gave up 8 bases, with 9 bases separating them. CDR3 residues: CASSLVRRDEQFF. CDR3 in DNA: TGTGCCAGCAGCTTAGTACGGAGGGATGAGCAGTTCTTC.

In its sample, this clone was seen once. The genes are TRBV10-3 and TRBJ2-7; 9 bases line up with TRBD2. The germline V gene encodes CDR1 ENHRY and CDR2 SYGVKD. The CDR3 is 15 amino acids. V lost 6 bases, J lost 1 base, and 7 bases stayed unmatched. CDR3 sequence reads: CAIRLGLAGSYEQYF. In nucleotides, the CDR3 is TGTGCCATCAGACTTGGTCTAGCGGGGTCCTACGAGCAGTACTTC.

This clone is a singleton in its sample. The chain is built from TRBV7-2 and TRBJ1-3, with D possibly TRBD1 on 6 matching bases. The CDR3 runs to 15 residues. The germline V gene encodes CDR1 SGHTA and CDR2 FQGNSA. V shed 2 bases and J shed 0 bases, with 8 bases lying between them. In DNA form, the CDR3 reads TGTGCCAGCAGCTTAAGACAGGCCTCTGGAAACACCATATATTTT. As protein: CASSLRQASGNTIYF. Complete variable domain (other parts from reference TRBV7-2 and TRBJ1-3): GAGVSQSPSNKVTEKGKDVELRCDPISGHTALYWYRQSLGQGLEFLIYFQGNSAPDKSGLPSDRFSAERTGGSVSTLTIQRTQQEDSAVYLCASSLRQASGNTIYFGEGSWLTVV.

The rearrangement links TRBV6-2 or TRBV6-3 to TRBJ1-2; 10 bases agree with TRBD1. The germline CDR1 and CDR2 sequences are MNHEY and SVGEGT. The CDR3 runs to 14 residues. Unmatched junction bases numbered 3, after V lost 6 bases and J lost 2 bases. CDR3: CASSQTGGNYGYTF. The CDR3 DNA is TGTGCCAGCAGCCAGACAGGGGGCAACTATGGCTACACCTTC.

V is TRBV3-1 (or the pseudogene TRBV3-2) and J is TRBJ2-5, with 9 bases matching TRBD1. V trimming: 4 bases; J trimming: 5 bases; junction bases outside the gene matches: 17. CDR3 length: 18 amino acids. CDR1 is LGHDT and CDR2 is YNNKEL in the germline V gene (reference sequence). CDR3 nucleotides: TGTGCCAGCAGCCCCGGGACAGGGACGTTGGAAACCAGGGAGACCCAGTACTTC. Translating it yields CASSPGTGTLETRETQYF.

V usage is TRBV7-9 and J usage is TRBJ1-1; D might be TRBD1 (5 bases). V gave up 4 bases and J gave up 0 bases, with 12 bases separating them. Per germline, CDR1 SEHNR and CDR2 FQNEAQ (reference sequence). This CDR3 comprises 15 residues. The CDR3 spells CASSSKDKLNTEAFF. CDR3 coding DNA: TGTGCCAGCAGCTCAAAGGACAAATTGAACACTGAAGCTTTCTTT.

This chain uses TRBV4-1 with TRBJ1-2; D gene unclear. Germline lookup yields CDR1 MGHRA and CDR2 YSYEKL. Trimming took off 0 bases at V and 4 bases at J, with 6 bases between the two ends. The CDR3 runs to 13 residues. CDR3 in DNA: TGCGCCAGCAGCCAAGAGCCTATCTATGGCTACACCTTC. Its translation is CASSQEPIYGYTF.

The chain has TRBV10-3 and TRBJ2-7; D not resolved. Between the trimmed V and J ends, which lost 6 bases and 0 bases, there was a span of 18 bases. This CDR3 contains 16 residues. Germline V gene data show CDR1 as ENHRY and CDR2 as SYGVKD. The CDR3 DNA is TGTGCCATCAGCTCCCGTGGCGGCGGTTCCTCCTACGAGCAGTACTTC. It is translated as CAISSRGGGSSYEQYF.

This chain uses TRBV2 with TRBJ2-2, with TRBD2 identical over 12 bases. There are 15 residues in the CDR3. Germline V gene sequence: CDR1 SNHLY, CDR2 FYNNEI. Trimming took 8 bases from V and 7 from J; bases not matched to a gene: 8. DNA for the CDR3: TGTGCCAGCGTCGCGCTAGCGGGAGGGGGCGGGGAGCTGTTTTTT. Its translation is CASVALAGGGGELFF. The full variable domain, its missing parts supplied by reference TRBV2 and TRBJ2-2, is EPEVTQTPSHQVTQMGQEVILRCVPISNHLYFYWYRQILGQKVEFLVSFYNNEISEKSEIFDDQFSVERPDGSNFTLKIRSTKLEDSAMYFCASVALAGGGGELFFGEGSRLTVL.

The J gene is TRBJ1-4, the V gene TRBV7-9, with 9 bases aligning to TRBD1. The V and J ends lost 5 bases and 2 bases, in that order; junction bases with no gene match: 3. This CDR3 contains 15 residues. Germline CDR1 is SEHNR and CDR2 is FQNEAQ (reference sequence). This CDR3 is CASSIGTGTNEKLFF. The CDR3 DNA reads as TGTGCCAGCAGCATAGGGACAGGGACTAATGAAAAACTGTTTTTT.

The chain employs TRBV5-1 and TRBJ2-5, with unresolved D. V was pared by 1 base and J by 0 bases, with 7 bases between. From germline, CDR1 is SGHRS and CDR2 YFSETQ. This CDR3 is built from 14 residues. CDR3 residues: CASSLSTYQETQYF. In DNA form, the CDR3 reads TGCGCCAGCAGCTTGTCGACTTACCAAGAGACCCAGTACTTC.

The gene calls are TRBV29-1 and TRBJ1-6, with D perhaps matching TRBD1 (6 bases). Trimming cost V 6 bases and J 5 bases, with 11 bases left between them. The germline CDR1 and CDR2 sequences are SQVTM and ANQGSEA. This CDR3 region has 13 residues. CDR3 nucleotide sequence: TGCAGCGTCGGACAGAGCAATAATTCACCCCTCCACTTT. It encodes CSVGQSNNSPLHF.

This chain uses TRBV10-1 with TRBJ2-7; the match to TRBD1 covers 8 bases. After removal of 5 bases from V and 6 bases from J, the junction contained 18 bases not matched to a gene. The CDR3 is 17 amino acids. Germline CDR1 and CDR2: WNHNN and SYGVQD (reference sequence). The CDR3 sequence: CASSRDPQGGFSSEQYF. CDR3 sequence (DNA): TGCGCCAGCAGTAGGGATCCACAGGGGGGTTTCTCTAGCGAGCAGTACTTC.

The chain carries TRBV5-1 and TRBJ2-2; 8 bases agree with TRBD1. Per the germline V gene, CDR1 is SGHRS and CDR2 is YFSETQ. The CDR3 is 15 amino acids. J gave up 3 bases and V 4 bases, and 5 bases lay outside the gene matches. CDR3 nucleotide sequence: TGCGCCAGCAGCATCGGGACAGGACACACCGGGGAGCTGTTTTTT. It yields the protein CASSIGTGHTGELFF.

The chain uses TRBV6-5 and TRBJ1-3; TRBD1 is a possible D gene (5 bases). Per the germline V gene, CDR1 is MNHEY and CDR2 is SVGAGI. With 5 bases removed from V and 7 bases from J, the gap between germline ends came to 15 bases. This CDR3 spans 14 amino acids. CDR3 nucleotides: TGTGCCAGCAGTCCGTACCAGGGCAGGAACACCATATATTTT. Encoded protein: CASSPYQGRNTIYF.

This chain joins TRBV7-8 and TRBJ2-7, with D possibly TRBD2 on 6 matching bases. Looked up from germline, CDR1 is SGHVS and CDR2 is FQNEAQ. V was pared by 5 bases and J by 2 bases, with 13 bases between. This CDR3 contains 14 residues. CDR3 protein: CASSLTGGAYEQYF. CDR3 bases: TGTGCCAGCAGCCTAACGGGCGGGGCCTACGAGCAGTACTTC.

This chain uses TRBV7-8 with TRBJ2-7; TRBD1 aligns across 9 bases. CDR1 SGHVS and CDR2 FQNEAQ come from the germline V gene. The CDR3 has 16 amino acids. With 6 bases clipped from V and 2 bases from J, the junction kept 11 bases outside the gene matches. The CDR3 coding sequence is TGTGCCAGCAGGCCTCACAGAGGGACAGGGCCCTACGAGCAGTACTTC. Translation: CASRPHRGTGPYEQYF.

The J gene is TRBJ1-4, the V gene TRBV15; the match to TRBD1 covers 7 bases. Germline CDR1 LNHNV, CDR2 YYDKDF (reference sequence). The ends lost 5 bases at V and 0 bases at J; junction bases unmatched: 6. The CDR3 runs 16 residues. CDR3 in DNA: TGTGCCACCAGCCCTGGGACAGACCCAACTAATGAAAAACTGTTTTTT. This gives the protein CATSPGTDPTNEKLFF.

This chain joins TRBV6-6 and TRBJ1-2; D is possibly TRBD1 (5 bases). With 6 bases removed from V and 6 bases from J, the gap between germline ends came to 17 bases. This CDR3 region has 14 residues. Germline-derived CDR1 and CDR2 are MNHNY and SVGAGI (reference sequence). The CDR3 sequence is CASSPGGSLNGYTF. The CDR3 DNA sequence: TGTGCCAGCAGCCCGGGGGGGTCTTTGAATGGCTACACCTTC.

The chain is built from TRBV4-2 and TRBJ1-2; 7 bases map to TRBD1. In germline, CDR1 is LGHNA, CDR2 YNFKEQ. Unmatched junction bases numbered 6, after V lost 3 bases and J lost 2 bases. CDR3 length equals 15 residues. DNA for the CDR3: TGTGCCAGCAGCCACAGCTTGGGACAGAACTATGGCTACACCTTC. It yields the protein CASSHSLGQNYGYTF.

Only one count was recorded for this clone. V is TRBV27 and J is TRBJ1-5; TRBD1 matches 8 bases. Germline CDR1 reads MNHEY; CDR2 reads SMNVEV (reference sequence). V lost 6 bases and J lost 6; bases outside the gene matches: 7. CDR3 size: 14 residues. For the CDR3, the DNA is TGTGCCAGCAGAAGACAACAGGGGGTTCAGCCCCAGCATTTT. This translates into CASRRQQGVQPQHF.

The rearrangement joins TRBV7-9 to TRBJ2-7, with 9 nucleotides matching TRBD1. The germline V gene has CDR1 SEHNR and CDR2 FQNEAQ (reference sequence). The CDR3 has 15 residues. J was trimmed by 3 bases and V by 5 bases; bases with no gene match: 8. In nucleotides, the CDR3 is TGTGCCAGCAGCGCGCCGGGACAGGGTCTCTACGAGCAGTACTTC. Translation: CASSAPGQGLYEQYF.

This sequence joins TRBV28 and TRBJ2-1; a possible D gene is TRBD1 (5 bases). V shed 4 bases and J shed 6 bases, with 13 bases lying between them. Per germline, CDR1 MDHEN and CDR2 SYDVKM. The CDR3 runs to 14 residues. CDR3 region: CASSSPLQANEQFF. The CDR3 DNA is TGTGCCAGCAGTTCCCCTCTACAGGCCAATGAGCAGTTCTTC.

This rearrangement joins TRBV5-4 to TRBJ2-7, with 7 positions matching TRBD2. Germline trimming cut 10 bases from V and 6 bases from J; bases unmatched to any gene: 13. This CDR3 is 13 amino acids long. Looked up from germline, CDR1 is SGHNT and CDR2 is YYREEE (reference sequence). The CDR3 DNA reads TGTGCCCTTGGGGGGGGGAGAGGGATCGAGCAGTACTTC. This translates into CALGGGRGIEQYF.

The chain employs TRBV5-1 and TRBJ2-5; 7 bases align to TRBD2. Germline assignment: CDR1 SGHRS and CDR2 YFSETQ. CDR3 length: 14 amino acids. Trimming removed 4 bases from V and 4 bases from J; junction bases left unmatched: 7. Here the CDR3 reads CASSSGTLRETQYF. The CDR3 DNA reads as TGCGCCAGCAGCAGCGGGACGCTGCGAGAGACCCAGTACTTC.